One sample yielded the 9 T cell receptor beta chains listed below, sequenced in a study of CD8 T cells in ankylosing spondylitis. TCRdb redid the calling of the 5' RACE reads with MiXCR, one entry per CDR3 protein. Altogether approximately 350,000 distinct CDR3 sequences are present, around 15% being singletons, with the ten largest covering approximately 0.99%. Specimen: blood, either unsorted or a sorted T cell fraction (not recorded which). The receptors here all came from a male donor with ankylosing spondylitis or in good health (not recorded which).

The rearrangement joins TRBV27 to TRBJ1-5; the match to TRBD1 covers 7 bases. The V segment lost 2 bases and the J segment 1 base; nucleotides outside the gene matches: 8. This CDR3 comprises 17 residues. Germline assignment: CDR1 MNHEY and CDR2 SMNVEV (reference sequence). The CDR3 protein is CASSLRGTAVSNQPQHF. DNA of the CDR3: TGTGCCAGCAGTTTAAGAGGGACAGCGGTGAGCAATCAGCCCCAGCATTTT.

The chain employs TRBV27 and TRBJ2-7; TRBD2 aligns across 9 bases. Germline V lookup: CDR1 MNHEY, CDR2 SMNVEV (reference sequence). The ends lost 0 bases at V and 2 bases at J; junction bases unmatched: 5. This CDR3 contains 16 residues. The CDR3 here is CASSLSLLAGTYEQYF. The DNA of the CDR3 is TGTGCCAGCAGTTTATCGTTACTAGCGGGTACCTACGAGCAGTACTTC.

This clonotype was counted between two and nine times. The V gene is TRBV6-1, the J gene TRBJ1-1; D call uncertain. This CDR3 contains 14 residues. Germline V gene sequence: CDR1 MNHNS, CDR2 SASEGT. Trimming pared 0 bases from V and 6 bases from J, leaving 11 bases between. CDR3: CASSEALRAPEAFF. CDR3 DNA: TGTGCCAGCAGTGAAGCGCTTCGGGCCCCTGAAGCTTTCTTT.

The chain carries TRBV2 and TRBJ2-2, with TRBD1 matching 7 bases. The CDR3 loop spans 14 amino acids. CDR1 is SNHLY and CDR2 is FYNNEI in the germline V gene. Trimming removed 7 bases from V and 1 base from J; junction bases left unmatched: 3. The CDR3, as DNA: TGTGCCAGCACGGGACAGCAGAACACCGGGGAGCTGTTTTTT. Translation gives CASTGQQNTGELFF.

The V gene is TRBV20-1, the J gene TRBJ1-2; a possible D gene is TRBD1 (5 bases). From germline, CDR1 is DFQATT and CDR2 SNEGSKA (reference sequence). Deletions cut 4 bases from V and 1 base from J, with 7 bases between. The length of the CDR3 is 12 residues. The CDR3: CSAKGLNYGYTF. For the CDR3, the DNA is TGCAGTGCTAAGGGACTTAACTATGGCTACACCTTC.

This clonotype appeared a few times. This sequence joins TRBV12-3 or TRBV12-4 and TRBJ1-5; 7 bases are a match to TRBD1. J was trimmed by 10 bases and V by 5 bases; bases with no gene match: 5. There are 12 residues in the CDR3. The CDR3 spells CASSPGQAPQHF. The CDR3 coding sequence is TGTGCCAGCAGTCCCGGACAGGCTCCCCAGCATTTT.

This clonotype was seen a few times. CDR3 region: CASSHPRGENYGYTF. DNA of the CDR3: TGTGCCAGCAGCCACCCCAGGGGGGAAAACTATGGCTACACCTTC. This chain links TRBV4-2 with TRBJ1-2; TRBD1 agrees at 7 bases. With V trimmed by 3 bases and J by 2 bases, 6 bases remained unmatched. In germline, CDR1 is LGHNA, CDR2 YNFKEQ. The CDR3 has 15 amino acids.

The chain links TRBV4-1 to TRBJ2-2, with a possible D match to TRBD2 (6 bases). The germline V gene has CDR1 MGHRA and CDR2 YSYEKL. This CDR3 is 16 amino acids long. Trimming stripped 3 bases from V and 4 bases from J, with 15 bases between. The CDR3 nucleotides read TGCGCCAGCAGCCATCCCTTAGCGGAGAGCACCGGGGAGCTGTTTTTT. Translated: CASSHPLAESTGELFF.

A few counts support this clonotype. The chain recombines TRBV2 with TRBJ2-4; D might be TRBD2 (7 bases). The CDR3 spans 12 residues. The germline V gene has CDR1 SNHLY and CDR2 FYNNEI. Trimming left V 5 bases short and J 8 bases short, with 10 bases between. The CDR3 nucleotides read TGTGCCAGCAGTCAAGGGGGGGACATTCAGTACTTC. Amino acids: CASSQGGDIQYF.